The 27 T cell receptor beta chains given below trace back to one sample, sequenced in a study of blood T cell repertoires in COVID-19. Assay used: immunoSEQ multiplex PCR; TCRdb lists only in-frame clones, some missing. The table records roughly 200,000 clones, more than 80% of them present only once. Input material: PBMCs or T cells enriched from blood (not recorded which). These TCRs come from a man aged 35 to 55 who had recovered from COVID-19.

The chain carries TRBV19 and TRBJ1-2; 7 bases agree with TRBD1. Germline CDR1 and CDR2: LNHDA and SQIVND (reference sequence). This CDR3 is built from 12 residues. Unmatched junction bases numbered 6, after V lost 10 bases and J lost 4 bases. This chain's CDR3 is CATEDRPYGYTF. The CDR3 DNA reads as TGTGCCACCGAGGACAGGCCCTATGGCTACACCTTC.

The chain combines TRBV11-2 with TRBJ1-6; perhaps TRBD1 as D (6 bases). Trimming took 7 bases from V and 8 from J, leaving 18 bases between them. The CDR3 is 15 residues long. Germline assignment: CDR1 SGHAT and CDR2 FQNNGV. CDR3 in amino acids: CASTLIQGRDSPLHF. The CDR3 DNA follows: TGTGCCAGCACCCTAATACAGGGAAGGGATTCACCCCTCCACTTT.

This chain connects TRBV27 to TRBJ2-5; no firm D call. The germline V gene encodes CDR1 MNHEY and CDR2 SMNVEV (reference sequence). The CDR3 loop spans 13 amino acids. Trimming pared 6 bases from V and 1 base from J, leaving 9 bases between. The CDR3 DNA reads TGTGCCAGCAGCCCCGAACTCCAAGAGACCCAGTACTTC. This codes for CASSPELQETQYF.

This clone was seen a few times. The chain recombines TRBV29-1 with TRBJ2-1, with D possibly TRBD1 on 5 matching bases. V was cut by 5 bases and J by 0 bases, with 23 bases left in between. The CDR3 covers 18 residues. Germline V gene sequence: CDR1 SQVTM, CDR2 ANQGSEA. CDR3 nucleotides: TGCAGCGTTACCTTGACAGAACAGGCCTCGAGCTCCTACAATGAGCAGTTCTTC. The encoded protein is CSVTLTEQASSSYNEQFF.

DNA of the CDR3: TGTGCCAGCAGCTCCCGCGGGGGAGCCGGGGAGCTGTTTTTT. This encodes CASSSRGGAGELFF. The V gene is TRBV13, the J gene TRBJ2-2, with 7 positions matching TRBD2. This CDR3 has 14 residues. Unmatched junction bases numbered 5, after V lost 4 bases and J lost 6 bases. CDR1 is PRHDT, CDR2 FYEKMQ, per germline (reference sequence).

The chain employs TRBV30 and TRBJ2-1; 12 bases agree with TRBD2. The CDR3 has 16 amino acids. Germline V gene lookup returns CDR1 GTSNPN and CDR2 SVGIG (reference sequence). J lost 6 bases, V lost 2 bases, and 8 bases had no gene match. This chain's CDR3 is CAWSWGGLAGFNEQFF. CDR3 in DNA: TGTGCCTGGAGTTGGGGGGGACTAGCGGGCTTCAATGAGCAGTTCTTC.

This clone was observed a few times. The chain has TRBV4-2 and TRBJ1-2, with D perhaps TRBD1 (5 bases). CDR1 and CDR2 (germline): LGHNA, YNFKEQ. Trimming took off 0 bases at V and 4 bases at J, with 15 bases between the two ends. The CDR3 is 16 amino acids. The CDR3 region has the DNA TGTGCCAGCAGCCAAGATAAAGGCAGGGAGGGCTATGGCTACACCTTC. Its translation: CASSQDKGREGYGYTF.

The chain combines TRBV10-3 with TRBJ2-1, with a weak D call TRBD1 (5 bases). V was trimmed by 0 bases and J by 2 bases, leaving 11 bases between them. Germline lookup yields CDR1 ENHRY and CDR2 SYGVKD. This CDR3 has 16 residues. The CDR3 nucleotides are TGTGCCATCAGTGAGTCTCAGGCAGGGACCTACAATGAGCAGTTCTTC. This encodes CAISESQAGTYNEQFF.

In its sample, this clone is medium-sized (0.01 to 0.1%). The chain combines TRBV30 with TRBJ1-1, with TRBD1 matching over 7 bases. CDR1 is GTSNPN and CDR2 is SVGIG in the germline V gene (reference sequence). V dropped 6 bases and J dropped 4; count of bases not matched to a gene: 20. The CDR3 spans 17 residues. The CDR3 loop reads CACPGRGRGIWSTEAFF. The CDR3 DNA reads TGTGCCTGTCCCGGAAGGGGCAGGGGGATATGGAGCACTGAAGCTTTCTTT.

This clone was recorded once. The gene calls are TRBV9 and TRBJ1-2; 9 bases are shared with TRBD1. The CDR3 loop spans 14 amino acids. Trimming cost V 2 bases and J 4 bases; bases outside gene matches: 3. CDR1 SGDLS and CDR2 YYNGEE come from the germline V gene. The CDR3 coding sequence is TGTGCCAGCAGCGTTGGGACAGGGCCCTATGGCTACACCTTC. Encoded protein: CASSVGTGPYGYTF.

The chain couples TRBV5-6 to TRBJ1-6; no firm D call. Germline CDR1 and CDR2: SGHDT and YYEEEE. The CDR3 is 12 residues long. Between the trimmed V and J ends, which lost 5 bases and 7 bases, there was a span of 7 bases. In DNA form, the CDR3 reads TGTGCCAGCAGATTGACAAATTCACCCCTCCACTTT. As protein: CASRLTNSPLHF.

The chain has TRBV7-9 and TRBJ1-1, with D maybe TRBD1 (5 bases). The V end lost 2 bases, the J end lost 0 bases, and 7 bases lay between the germline ends. Germline CDR1 reads SEHNR; CDR2 reads FQNEAQ (reference sequence). CDR3 size: 14 residues. The CDR3 bases are TGTGCCAGCAGCTTACCAGGGATGAACACTGAAGCTTTCTTT. Protein: CASSLPGMNTEAFF.

The chain employs TRBV7-9 and TRBJ2-1; TRBD2 might be the D (5 bases). The CDR3 has 15 residues. Germline V gives CDR1 SEHNR, CDR2 FQNEAQ (reference sequence). Trimming pared 1 base from V and 9 bases from J, leaving 16 bases between. As DNA, the CDR3 is TGTGCCAGCAGCTTAGGTGCTAGCCGGTCGGGTGAGCAGTTCTTC. Encoded protein: CASSLGASRSGEQFF. Combining the CDR3 with reference TRBV7-9 and TRBJ2-1 gives the whole variable domain DTGVSQNPRHKITKRGQNVTFRCDPISEHNRLYWYRQTLGQGPEFLTYFQNEAQLEKSRLLSDRFSAERPKGSFSTLEIQRTEQGDSAMYLCASSLGASRSGEQFFGPGTRLTVL.

This clone has a handful of counts. The chain couples TRBV12-3 or TRBV12-4 to TRBJ1-1; D might be TRBD1 (5 bases). This CDR3 spans 13 amino acids. Trimming took 3 bases from V and 5 from J, leaving 10 bases between them. For the CDR3, the DNA is TGTGCCAGCAGTTTTGCAGGGAAAACTGAAGCTTTCTTT. This gives the protein CASSFAGKTEAFF.

This clone has at least ten counts. The J gene is TRBJ1-1, the V gene TRBV27; perhaps TRBD1 as D (5 bases). Germline lookup yields CDR1 MNHEY and CDR2 SMNVEV (reference sequence). The CDR3 length is 13 residues. V lost 8 bases and J lost 1, with 11 bases in between. CDR3 sequence: CASRRGWNTEAFF. The CDR3 DNA reads TGTGCCAGCCGAAGGGGCTGGAACACTGAAGCTTTCTTT.

This clone was seen only a few times. The chain recombines TRBV5-6 with TRBJ1-2; D gene uncertain. Germline CDR1 and CDR2: SGHDT and YYEEEE. V lost 4 bases to trimming and J lost 3 bases, with 7 bases between them. This CDR3 is 12 amino acids long. The CDR3 DNA reads TGTGCCAGCAGCACCGGAGACTATGGCTACACCTTC. Its translation: CASSTGDYGYTF.

V gene TRBV11-2 combines with J gene TRBJ1-1; 7 bases fit TRBD1. CDR3 length: 16 amino acids. After removal of 5 bases from V and 2 bases from J, the junction contained 11 bases not matched to a gene. Germline CDR1 and CDR2: SGHAT and FQNNGV. For the CDR3, the DNA is TGTGCCAGCAGCCGAGGACAGGCGCCACCAAACACTGAAGCTTTCTTT. Residues: CASSRGQAPPNTEAFF.

The chain combines TRBV27 with TRBJ2-2; D gene ambiguous. Per germline, CDR1 MNHEY and CDR2 SMNVEV (reference sequence). The V and J ends lost 5 bases and 3 bases respectively, with 4 bases between them. The CDR3 sequence is 12 residues long. CDR3 loop: CASSQYTGELFF. The CDR3 DNA reads as TGTGCCAGCAGTCAGTACACCGGGGAGCTGTTTTTT.

V and J are TRBV28 and TRBJ2-1; 9 bases are a match to TRBD2. Per germline, CDR1 MDHEN and CDR2 SYDVKM. The CDR3 has 17 amino acids. J was trimmed by 3 bases and V by 1 base; bases with no gene match: 7. As DNA, the CDR3 is TGTGCCAGCAGTTTATCTGCGACTAGCGGTCGCTACAATGAGCAGTTCTTC. Its protein product is CASSLSATSGRYNEQFF.

This rearrangement joins TRBV21-1 to TRBJ1-3; TRBD1, the table's D call, lacks a check against the DNA. TRBV21-1 is flagged as a pseudogene. This CDR3 has 15 amino acids. The DNA for the CDR3 is TGTGCCAGCAGCGGACATTACTACTCTGGAAACACCATATATTTT. Translated: CASSGHYYSGNTIYF.

The chain employs TRBV6-5 and TRBJ2-7, with 11 bases fitting TRBD2. V lost 6 bases and J lost 3; bases outside the gene matches: 7. Germline V gene data show CDR1 as MNHEY and CDR2 as SVGAGI. The CDR3 extends over 15 amino acids. The CDR3 DNA sequence: TGTGCCAGCAGCCTGACTGGGACTAGCGGCTACGAGCAGTACTTC. It is translated as CASSLTGTSGYEQYF.

This chain joins TRBV3-1 (or the pseudogene TRBV3-2) and TRBJ2-5, with D hard to call. Germline V lookup: CDR1 LGHDT, CDR2 YNNKEL (reference sequence). V lost 3 bases, J lost 5 bases, and 10 bases lay in between. The CDR3 spans 13 residues. CDR3 in DNA: TGTGCCAGCAGCCATCCCCCACGGGAGACCCAGTACTTC. Translated: CASSHPPRETQYF.

The genes are TRBV27 and TRBJ1-2, with 8 bases that match TRBD1. V trimming: 2 bases; J trimming: 0 bases; junction bases outside the gene matches: 8. The germline gives CDR1 MNHEY, CDR2 SMNVEV (reference sequence). The CDR3 contains 17 residues. The chain's CDR3 is CASSLTWTGLTNYGYTF. For the CDR3, the DNA is TGTGCCAGCAGTTTAACCTGGACAGGGCTAACTAACTATGGCTACACCTTC.

The genes are TRBV12-3 or TRBV12-4 and TRBJ1-2; no definite D call. The CDR3 has 13 amino acids. Trimming removed 3 bases at V and 7 bases at J, with 12 bases between. The CDR3 DNA follows: TGTGCCAGCAGTTTGTCGGTCGGAGGTGGCTACACCTTC. It encodes CASSLSVGGGYTF.

The rearrangement links TRBV24-1 to TRBJ2-1; D is uncertain. Deletions cut 5 bases from V and 9 bases from J, with 10 bases between. CDR3 length: 12 amino acids. Germline V gene data show CDR1 as KGHDR and CDR2 as SFDVKD. Here the CDR3 reads CATSGVSTEQFF. Here the CDR3 DNA reads TGTGCCACCAGTGGCGTTAGCACTGAGCAGTTCTTC.

This clone was detected once. V gene TRBV7-9 combines with J gene TRBJ1-2, with 12 bases matching TRBD1. The CDR3 runs to 19 residues. Looked up from germline, CDR1 is SEHNR and CDR2 is FQNEAQ (reference sequence). Trimming took 4 bases from V and 5 from J; bases not matched to a gene: 17. The CDR3 DNA reads as TGTGCCAGCAGCTCACCCATGGGGGGACAGGGGGCGCTTCTTTATGGCTACACCTTC. Protein sequence: CASSSPMGGQGALLYGYTF.

This clone was found a few times. This chain connects TRBV5-6 to TRBJ2-3; TRBD2 aligns across 9 bases. Germline V gene data show CDR1 as SGHDT and CDR2 as YYEEEE. V was pared by 3 bases and J by 6 bases, with 8 bases of the junction left unmatched. This CDR3 is built from 15 residues. The CDR3 is CASSSLSGSGDTQYF. The CDR3 bases are TGTGCCAGCAGCTCCCTTAGCGGGAGCGGCGATACGCAGTATTTT.